One T cell receptor (beta chain) is described in this entry. Its antigen is unknown. The sample holds no much larger clone one base away, and base qualities are not on file. Clipping removes 10 bases from V and 4 bases from J, with 13 as the unmatched junction base count. The CDR3 contains 14 residues, cysteine and phenylalanine counted. The only DNA kept is the CDR3, 42 bases in frame from the first base. Based on the germline V gene (reference sequence), the CDR1 and CDR2 sequences are LNHDA and SQIVND. These data belong to a study of blood T cell repertoires in COVID-19 (dated by TCRdb to 2019 to 2021). With regard to the full study: Samples covering the acute and convalescent phases of COVID-19 were provided by collaborators in the United States, Italy and Spain. The sample metadata nearly always contained a de-identified subject ID, COVID-19 status, age in years and sex. The material from the prospective study consisted of cDNA or gDNA derived from T cells, B-cell-depleted T cells, or PBMCs. The samples were drawn from two sources: the first 160 participants of the ongoing ImmuneRACE study, and fewer than 1,500 subjects contributed by 6 global collaborators. Subjects who had been exposed to COVID-19, were actively infected with it, or had recovered from it provided the deeply sampled blood TCRbeta repertoires that made up the dataset. The repertoires were made available in a free public database intended to serve as a resource for research on the immune response to SARS-CoV-2. Where available, HLA class I and class II types were obtained from metadata supplied by the sample provider rather than from assay-based typing. On the study overall, not on this receptor specifically: Clinical and demographic metadata were provided uncurated, with the amount varying by source and participant.

The immunoSEQ Assay, a bias-controlled multiplex PCR, was used to amplify TCRbeta CDR3 regions from genomic DNA. The original pipeline was this. The number of nucleated cells in each sample was estimated from the amplification of reference gene primers within the assay. To quantify the absolute abundance of each unique TCRbeta CDR3 rearrangement, sequence reads were collapsed and filtered. Productive Simpson clonality was computed per sample as the square root of Simpson's diversity index over productive rearrangements. The table comes from immuneACCESS by way of TCRdb, which keeps in-frame sequences with V and J called. Part of the clones is missing from these tables; in studies checked, under half for an unresolved V gene and the rest for unknown reasons. Clone size and V and J calls were adopted from that table, with D and trimming inferred from the DNA. This sample comprises more than 120,000 clones, roughly 90% of them detected only once. The ten largest clones capture 0.9% to 0.95% of the sample.

The collaborating institutions used their own protocols to collect whole blood in K2EDTA tubes. For TCRbeta analysis, collaborators shipped samples as frozen whole blood, isolated PBMCs, or DNA extracted from either of those sample types. This clonotype originated in a woman between 45 and 65 years old with acute or convalescent COVID-19. The material sequenced was peripheral blood. The chain is assembled from TRBV19 and TRBJ2-7; 7 nucleotides in the junction match TRBD2. The CDR3 protein is CATGKRDGAYEQYF. The nucleotide sequence is TGTGCCACCGGAAAGCGGGATGGAGCTTACGAGCAGTACTTC.